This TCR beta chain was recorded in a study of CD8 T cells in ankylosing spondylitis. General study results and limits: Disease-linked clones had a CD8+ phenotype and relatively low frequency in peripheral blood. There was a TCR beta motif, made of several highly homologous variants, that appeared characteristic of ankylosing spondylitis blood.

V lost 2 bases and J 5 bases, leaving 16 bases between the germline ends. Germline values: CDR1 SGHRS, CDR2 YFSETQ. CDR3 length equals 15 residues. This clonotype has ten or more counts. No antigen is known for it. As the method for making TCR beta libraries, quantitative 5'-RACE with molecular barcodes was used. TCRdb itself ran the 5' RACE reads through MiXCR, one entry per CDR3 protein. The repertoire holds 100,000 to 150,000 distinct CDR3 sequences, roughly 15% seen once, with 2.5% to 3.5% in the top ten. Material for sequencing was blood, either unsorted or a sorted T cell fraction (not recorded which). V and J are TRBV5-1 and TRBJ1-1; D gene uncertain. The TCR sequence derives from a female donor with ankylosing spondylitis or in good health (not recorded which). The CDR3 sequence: CASSFGQRIGTEAFF. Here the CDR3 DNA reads TGCGCCAGCAGCTTTGGTCAACGAATCGGTACTGAAGCTTTCTTT.